The entry that follows covers one TCR beta chain sequence. Other DNA sequences from this sample encode an identical CDR3 as well. The germline V gene has CDR1 LNHDA and CDR2 SQIVND (reference sequence). CDR3 size: 14 residues. V shed 5 bases and J 6 bases; nucleotides not matched to a gene: 4. The data stem from a study of shared clonotypes between healthy human individuals. Libraries were prepared by immunoSEQ multiplex PCR; TCRdb keeps only in-frame clonotypes and omits some of them. Among roughly 2.2 million clones listed, approximately 93% were seen once. The specimen sequenced was naive CD4+ T cells from PBMCs. Documented subset: CD45RA+ positively selected. The chain has TRBV19 and TRBJ2-3; TRBD1 agrees at 11 bases. The clonotype was recovered from a man between 18 and 35 years old in good health. Some clones in this sample may be carry-over from other donors' samples. This CDR3 is CASSLGQGADTQYF. The CDR3 bases are TGTGCCAGTAGTCTAGGACAGGGGGCCGATACGCAGTATTTT.